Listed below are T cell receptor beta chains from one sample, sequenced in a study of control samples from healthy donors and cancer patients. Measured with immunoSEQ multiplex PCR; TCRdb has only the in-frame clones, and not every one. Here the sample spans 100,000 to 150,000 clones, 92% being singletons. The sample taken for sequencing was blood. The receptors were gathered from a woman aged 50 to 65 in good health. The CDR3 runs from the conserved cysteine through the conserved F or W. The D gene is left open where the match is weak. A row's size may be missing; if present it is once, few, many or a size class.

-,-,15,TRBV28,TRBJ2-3,CASTTGAAGTDTQYF,TGTGCCAGCACCACCGGGGCGGCTGGCACAGATACGCAGTATTTT
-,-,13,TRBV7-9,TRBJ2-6,CASSLKGDQPPTF,TGTGCCAGCAGTTTAAAAGGGGACCAACCCCCGACTTTC
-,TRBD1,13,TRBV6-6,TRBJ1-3,CASKPGQTNTIYF,TGTGCCAGCAAACCGGGACAGACAAACACCATATATTTT
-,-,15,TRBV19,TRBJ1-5,CASSRTSPSNQPQHF,TGTGCCAGTTCCAGGACATCACCTAGCAATCAGCCCCAGCATTTT
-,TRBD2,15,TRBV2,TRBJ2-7,CASIEGLASTYEQYF,TGTGCCAGCATCGAGGGACTAGCGTCAACCTACGAGCAGTACTTC
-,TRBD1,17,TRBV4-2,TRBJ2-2,CASSQNPGQSNTGELFF,TGTGCCAGCAGCCAAAACCCGGGACAGAGTAACACCGGGGAGCTGTTTTTT
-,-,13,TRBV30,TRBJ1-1,CALLGQGNSEAFF,TGTGCCTTACTGGGTCAGGGGAATTCTGAAGCTTTCTTT
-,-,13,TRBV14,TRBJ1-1,CASSQEMNTEAFF,TGTGCCAGCAGCCAAGAAATGAACACTGAAGCTTTCTTT
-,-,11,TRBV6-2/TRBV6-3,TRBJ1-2,CASRYLGGYTF,TGTGCCAGCAGGTACTTAGGAGGCTACACCTTC
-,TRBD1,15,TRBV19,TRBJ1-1,CASRVGTGWNTEAFF,TGTGCCAGTCGAGTGGGGACAGGGTGGAACACTGAGGCTTTCTTT
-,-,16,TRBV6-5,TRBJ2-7,CASSYSTWAPSYEQYF,TGTGCCAGCAGTTACTCGACGTGGGCCCCCTCCTACGAGCAGTACTTC
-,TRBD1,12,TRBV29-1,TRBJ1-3,CSARDRGNTIYF,TGCAGCGCCAGGGACAGGGGAAACACCATATATTTT
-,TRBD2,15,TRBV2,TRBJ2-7,CASSGGTSGNYEQYF,TGTGCCAGCAGTGGAGGGACTAGCGGGAACTACGAGCAGTACTTC
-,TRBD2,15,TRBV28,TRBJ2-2,CASRPGLAGTGELFF,TGTGCCAGCAGGCCGGGACTAGCGGGAACCGGGGAGCTGTTTTTT
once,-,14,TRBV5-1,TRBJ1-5,CASSLAGEGQPQHF,TGCGCCAGCAGCTTGGCAGGGGAGGGACAGCCCCAGCATTTT
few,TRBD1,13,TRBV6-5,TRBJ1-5,CASRDRPNQPQHF,TGTGCCAGCAGGGACAGGCCCAATCAGCCCCAGCATTTT
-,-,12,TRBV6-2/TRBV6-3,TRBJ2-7,CASSYSRTAQYF,TGTGCCAGCAGTTACTCGAGGACGGCGCAGTACTTC
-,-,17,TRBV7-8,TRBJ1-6,CASSLLGGGSQNSPLHF,TGTGCCAGCAGCTTATTGGGGGGGGGCAGTCAAAATTCACCCCTCCACTTT
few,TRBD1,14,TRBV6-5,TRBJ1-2,CATPPLGTGGGYTF,TGTGCCACCCCCCCCCTCGGGACAGGGGGCGGCTACACCTTC
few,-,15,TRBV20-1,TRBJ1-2,CSASVGGGLNYGYTF,TGCAGTGCTAGTGTTGGGGGAGGGCTGAACTATGGCTACACCTTC
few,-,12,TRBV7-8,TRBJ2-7,CASSLAGTRQYF,TGTGCCAGCAGCTTAGCTGGGACCCGGCAGTACTTC
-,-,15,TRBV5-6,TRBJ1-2,CASSPGWGYMGGYTF,TGTGCCAGCAGCCCGGGTTGGGGCTACATGGGTGGCTACACCTTC
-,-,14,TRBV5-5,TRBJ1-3,CASSFAATGNTIYF,TGTGCCAGCAGCTTTGCAGCCACTGGAAACACCATATATTTT
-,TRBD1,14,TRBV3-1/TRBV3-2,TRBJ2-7,CASSPGQGKREQYF,TGTGCCAGCAGCCCAGGACAGGGGAAGCGCGAGCAGTACTTC
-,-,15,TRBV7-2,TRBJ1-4,CASSLIVSFNEKLFF,TGTGCCAGCAGCTTAATTGTTAGTTTTAATGAAAAACTGTTTTTT
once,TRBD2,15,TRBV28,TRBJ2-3,CASSPSGLSTDTQYF,TGTGCCAGCAGCCCTAGCGGGTTGAGCACAGATACGCAGTATTTT
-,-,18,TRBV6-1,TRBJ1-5,CASSEEHRVQYSNQPQHF,TGTGCCAGCAGTGAAGAACACAGGGTACAGTATAGCAATCAGCCCCAGCATTTT
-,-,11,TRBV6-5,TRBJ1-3,CASAAGNTIYF,TGTGCCAGCGCCGCTGGAAACACCATATATTTT
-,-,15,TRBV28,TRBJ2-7,CASSSDSLTVYEQYF,TGTGCCAGCAGTTCCGACTCTCTGACTGTTTACGAGCAGTACTTC
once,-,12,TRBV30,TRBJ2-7,CAWNRGTYEQYF,TGTGCCTGGAACCGGGGCACCTACGAGCAGTACTTC
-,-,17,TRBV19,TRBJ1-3,CASSALQGSKSGNTIYF,TGTGCCAGTAGTGCACTACAGGGCTCGAAATCTGGAAACACCATATATTTT
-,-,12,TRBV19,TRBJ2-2,CASSWMSGELFF,TGTGCCAGTAGTTGGATGAGCGGGGAGCTGTTTTTT
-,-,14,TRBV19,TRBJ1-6,CASSTQELRSPLHF,TGTGCCAGTAGTACACAGGAATTACGTTCACCCCTCCACTTT
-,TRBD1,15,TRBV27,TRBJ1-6,CASSPTGGGYSPLHF,TGTGCCAGCAGTCCGACAGGGGGCGGATATTCACCCCTCCACTTT
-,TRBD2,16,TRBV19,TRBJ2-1,CASSPHRAGSYNEQFF,TGTGCCAGTAGTCCCCATAGAGCGGGGTCCTACAATGAGCAGTTCTTC
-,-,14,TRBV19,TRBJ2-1,CASSLGSSYNEQFF,TGTGCCAGTAGTCTCGGGTCCTCCTACAATGAGCAGTTCTTC
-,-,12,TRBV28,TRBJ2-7,CATGDRPYEQYF,TGTGCGACGGGGGACAGACCTTACGAGCAGTACTTC
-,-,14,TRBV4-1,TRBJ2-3,CASSLGSSTDTQYF,TGCGCCAGCAGCCTGGGCAGTAGCACAGATACGCAGTATTTT
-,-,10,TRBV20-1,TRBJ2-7,CSAESGEQYF,TGCAGTGCCGAGAGTGGCGAGCAGTACTTC
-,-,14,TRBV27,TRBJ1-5,CASSYKGLNQPQHF,TGTGCCAGCAGCTATAAAGGGCTCAATCAGCCCCAGCATTTT
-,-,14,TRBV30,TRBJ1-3,CAWTGAVSGNTIYF,TGTGCCTGGACAGGGGCGGTCTCTGGAAACACCATATATTTT
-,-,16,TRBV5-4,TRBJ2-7,CASSRGPPDISYEQYF,TGTGCCAGCAGCAGGGGCCCGCCGGACATTTCTTACGAGCAGTACTTC
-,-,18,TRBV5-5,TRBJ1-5,CASSLVPGGVGSNQPQHF,TGTGCCAGCAGCTTGGTACCTGGCGGGGTTGGGAGCAATCAGCCCCAGCATTTT
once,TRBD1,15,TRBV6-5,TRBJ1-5,CASSLDRARNQPQHF,TGTGCCAGCAGCTTGGACAGGGCACGCAATCAGCCCCAGCATTTT
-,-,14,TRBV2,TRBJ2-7,CASRGEGGDYEQYF,TGTGCCAGCAGGGGCGAGGGGGGGGACTACGAGCAGTACTTC
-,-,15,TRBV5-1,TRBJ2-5,CASSLRPADQETQYF,TGCGCCAGCAGCTTGAGGCCAGCGGATCAAGAGACCCAGTACTTC
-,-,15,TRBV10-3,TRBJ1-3,CAIIPDGTYGNTIYF,TGTGCCATCATCCCCGACGGGACATACGGAAACACCATATATTTT
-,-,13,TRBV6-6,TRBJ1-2,CATSVDPNYGYTF,TGTGCCACCTCCGTTGATCCTAACTATGGCTACACCTTC
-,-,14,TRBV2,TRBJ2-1,CAKGYRSSYNEQFF,TGTGCCAAGGGGTACAGGAGCTCCTACAATGAGCAGTTCTTC
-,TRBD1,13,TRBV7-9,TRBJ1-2,CASSLAGTGGYTF,TGTGCCAGCAGCTTAGCCGGGACAGGAGGCTACACCTTC
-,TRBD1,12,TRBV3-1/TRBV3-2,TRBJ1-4,CASSHRGTGLFF,TGTGCCAGCAGCCACCGGGGGACAGGACTGTTTTTT
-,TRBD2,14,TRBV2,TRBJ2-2,CATLAGEDTGELFF,TGTGCCACCCTAGCGGGAGAGGACACCGGGGAGCTGTTTTTT
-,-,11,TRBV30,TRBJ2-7,CAWSGSYEQYF,TGTGCCTGGAGTGGCTCCTACGAGCAGTACTTC
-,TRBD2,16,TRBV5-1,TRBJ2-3,CASSWGLAGLGDTQYF,TGCGCCAGCAGCTGGGGACTAGCGGGCCTCGGCGATACGCAGTATTTT
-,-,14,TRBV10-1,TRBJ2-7,CASSDNSGDYEQYF,TGCGCCAGCAGTGATAATAGCGGTGACTACGAGCAGTACTTC